This record covers a single T cell receptor beta chain. Its antigen remains unidentified. Base qualities are not at hand, and no much larger clone is one base apart. This entry comes from a study of cytomegalovirus exposure and HLA in healthy donors (dated by TCRdb to the late 2010s). For the study in its entirety: An earlier analysis of approximately 640 of the donors reported roughly 270 Gb of sequence data and approximately 110 million unique TCR beta sequences from approximately 180 million T cells. Rather than using new phenotypic data, the later analysis identified candidate immune exposures from TCR beta sequences and from how often those sequences occurred across donors. About 300 gigabases of sequencing data and roughly 90 million unique TCR sequences were included in an early release covering about 600 HLA-typed donors. Typing coverage differed by locus: A, B, C, DRB1 and DQB1 were typed in roughly 620-640 donors, DQA1 in around 500, DPA1 in some 610, and DPB1 in 400 to 490. To decide whether each TCR beta V gene segment behaved as functional or pseudogenic, an earlier analysis of fewer than 750 of the donors relied on high-throughput TCR beta sequencing. To predict cytomegalovirus infection status, the study brought together high-throughput TCR immunosequencing, statistical association of individual TCRs with disease status, and machine learning. In a later analysis, previously published TCR beta repertoires from roughly 710 donors were re-analyzed and high-resolution HLA genotyping was added so that TCR occurrence patterns could be studied. The study used immunosequencing to profile the T cell repertoires of about 670 subjects and linked those repertoires to cytomegalovirus serostatus. Every discovery cohort repertoire had been produced on one sequencing platform. Among approximately 370 genotyped donors of the cohort, an average of approximately 240,000 unique TCR beta nucleotide sequences was sequenced per donor, of which about 19% were non-productive. In addition to the first cohort of approximately 650 subjects, a separate validation cohort of 120 different subjects was used. Genome-wide SNP genotypes for about 65% of the roughly 670 donors were used in a later genetic analysis, which treated that subset as a discovery cohort. About five DR-DQ haplotypes were handled as single units for association and clustering because linkage in the cohort was strong. Donor age, sex, ethnicity and CMV serostatus were compiled alongside the repertoire data. Class I and class II HLA loci were covered by the typing at four-digit resolution. Of the approximately 400 genotyped donors, approximately 82% fell in the genetic ancestry cluster associated with self-reported Caucasian donors. The aim of the study was to test whether cataloging public T cell receptors could identify signatures of past pathogen exposure. What the research found in general, with its limitations: The cohort was sequenced for TCR beta chains only, and without alpha or paired-chain data the features that could be detected were limited. For the cohort, immune exposure information was limited to CMV serostatus. Assigning TCR associations to individual alleles was difficult when HLA alleles, especially DR and DQ, strongly co-occurred. An association between a missense DCLRE1C variant and V-gene and J-gene trimming of TCR beta chains was found in a later genetic analysis and replicated in an independent cohort. Linkage disequilibrium might explain the correlated functional status among segregating V segments, but an unknown experimental factor could not be excluded. In a later analysis, several top co-occurrence clusters were reported to appear linked to parvovirus B19, influenza, CMV and Epstein-Barr virus. In an earlier analysis of about 600 of the donors, most TCR beta V segments appeared in productive rearrangements about 87% or about 30% of the time, broadly matching IMGT annotations. In both the original and validation cohorts, the classifier was reported to diagnose cytomegalovirus status with high specificity and sensitivity. While some public TCRs were present in many individuals, most TCR sequences turned up only very rarely across donors. A later analysis found that most CMV-associated TCR beta chains appeared HLA-restricted, with HLA associations seemingly driven largely by CMV exposure. Presence/absence analyses assumed roughly uniform sequencing depth across donors, an assumption that may not hold. The study listed 164 TCR beta chains as associated with cytomegalovirus. The 87-base-pair reads could not distinguish some IMGT-functional V segments, including TRBV6-2 and TRBV6-3, so those segments were excluded. A later genetic analysis reported fewer N-insertions in productive TCRs among donors in an Asian-associated ancestry cluster than the approximately 700-donor mean. A later analysis found that TCR association rates varied across HLA loci, with DRB1 alleles showing the most associated TCRs and HLA-C alleles the fewest. According to the authors, the approach could potentially be generalized to other disease states and immunological phenotypes. A few of the identified cytomegalovirus-associated TCR beta chains were confirmed in vitro to be specific for cytomegalovirus antigens. The sequencing pipeline was judged likely to have produced a cluster of highly shared sequence variants as a technical artifact. Because counts were too low, approximately 15 rarely observed V segments, including chromosome 9 orphons, were excluded from the earlier analysis of several hundred of the donors. A further reported finding was that TCR beta sequences accurately predicted the HLA-A and HLA-B alleles for most subjects in the first cohort. Because some donors lacked HLA typing at each locus, the association tests relied only on the typed subset. At a false discovery rate of 0.05, a later analysis linked under 20,000 TCR beta sequences to specific HLA alleles. Compared with equally common non-associated chains, HLA-associated TCR beta chains in a later analysis were more clonally expanded and had lower generation probabilities.

The cohort was made up of approximately 700 healthy bone marrow donors. All cohort members were sampled while nominally healthy, although unrecorded immune exposures were likely present. The donor tested CMV seropositive, placing the donor among the 250 to 350 seropositive members of the cohort. A peripheral blood sample was collected from each donor, and TCR beta sequencing was performed on peripheral blood mononuclear cells. The Qiagen DNeasy Blood Extraction Kit was used to extract genomic DNA from the blood cell samples. The library was made by the immunoSEQ multiplex PCR assay. A mixture of 60 forward primers for TCR Vbeta segments and 13 reverse primers for TCR Jbeta segments was used in the multiplex PCR. A multiplex PCR assay on genomic DNA amplified the CDR3 region of rearranged TCR beta genes. The amplified TCR beta libraries were sequenced on the Illumina HiSeq System as 87-base-pair reads. The study's own analysis went as follows. A later analysis counted about 80 million unique TCR beta chains across the 600 to 850 repertoires, and roughly 11 million of these chains were shared by at least two donors. To remove PCR and sequencing errors, raw reads were error-corrected and collapsed into unique sequences using a nearest-neighbor algorithm that merged closely related sequences. CDR3 sequences were aligned to IMGT reference sequences to assign V, D and J gene segments. For a sequence to be retained, at least a six-nucleotide match to both a V gene segment and a J gene segment was required. Rearrangements were called productive when the CDR3 lacked stop codons and stayed in frame with V and J; all others were non-productive. Following IMGT convention, CDR3 was defined as the stretch from the second conserved V-encoded cysteine up to the conserved J-encoded phenylalanine. The earlier analysis of 587 of the donors excluded any sequence lacking an unambiguous match to a single V gene segment. An earlier analysis of several hundred of the donors called V segments functional above 56.7% productive rearrangements and segregating when the between-donor standard deviation exceeded 5%. A statistical classification framework was developed to diagnose cytomegalovirus status using the catalog of TCR beta chain sequences. In a later analysis, V and J genes were assigned by comparing TCR nucleotide sequences against IMGT/GENE-DB human TR gene sequences. Using the TCRdist pipeline, a later analysis assigned CDR3 sequences along with most-parsimonious VDJ recombination scenarios. A later analysis defined each TCR beta chain by its CDR3 amino acid sequence plus V-gene family, and excluded reads lacking a unique V-gene family. A later analysis removed 592 highly shared, low-generation-probability nucleotide sequences to deal with suspected cross-contamination and a sequencing artifact. In a later analysis, a clonal expansion index for each public chain was calculated from normalized within-repertoire ranks of inferred template counts. In a later analysis, generation probabilities were computed with a VDJ recombination model fitted to out-of-frame rearrangements, and the resulting probabilities were checked against IGoR. In a later analysis, hypergeometric tests were used to score TCR-TCR, TCR-HLA and TCR-CMV co-occurrence, with a repertoire-size bias correction applied to TCR pairs. To estimate false discovery rates, a later analysis permuted the HLA or CMV assignments 20 times. In a later analysis, co-occurring TCRs were grouped with DBSCAN, and TCRdist sequence similarity was added when clustering was performed within HLA-allele-positive subsets. Co-occurrence clustering excluded repertoires with fewer than 30,000 or more than 120,000 public chains, plus five with anomalous nucleotide sharing. Imported from immuneACCESS, the table was reduced by TCRdb to in-frame sequences with V and J called. These copies leave out some clones; in studies compared against another copy, an unresolved V gene accounts for under half, and the cause of the remainder is not known. The D gene and trimming were derived from the DNA, and the V and J assignments and clone size from that table. The table for this sample lists around 300,000 clones; approximately 84% of them were counted only once. The biggest ten clones account for approximately 2% of the sample.

Including cysteine and phenylalanine, the CDR3 has 14 amino acids. Only the CDR3 region is kept as DNA, spanning 42 bases read in frame from base 1. CDR1 and CDR2, looked up from the germline V gene, are MNHEY and SVGAGI. V is cut by 3 bases and J by 4 bases, and the space between the germline ends is 13 bases. This clonotype originated in a woman in her forties in good health and CMV-seropositive. This chain is built from TRBV6-5 and TRBJ2-7, with TRBD1 as a weak D call on 6 bases. Source material: PBMCs. The sequenced DNA is TGTGCCAGCAGTTATAAGGACAGCGGTTACGAGCAGTACTTC. This encodes CASSYKDSGYEQYF.